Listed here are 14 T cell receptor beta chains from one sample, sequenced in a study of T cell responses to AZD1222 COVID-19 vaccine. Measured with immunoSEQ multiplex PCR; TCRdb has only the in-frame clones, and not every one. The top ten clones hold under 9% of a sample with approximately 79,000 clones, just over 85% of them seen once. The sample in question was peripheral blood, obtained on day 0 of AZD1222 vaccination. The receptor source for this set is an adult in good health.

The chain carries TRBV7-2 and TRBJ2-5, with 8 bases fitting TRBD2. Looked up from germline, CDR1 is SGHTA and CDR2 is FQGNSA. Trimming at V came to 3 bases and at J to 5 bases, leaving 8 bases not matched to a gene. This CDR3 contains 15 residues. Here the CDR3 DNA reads TGTGCCAGCAGCTTGGGAGGGACTAGAGCTGAGACCCAGTACTTC. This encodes CASSLGGTRAETQYF. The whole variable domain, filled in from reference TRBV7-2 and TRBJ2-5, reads GAGVSQSPSNKVTEKGKDVELRCDPISGHTALYWYRQSLGQGLEFLIYFQGNSAPDKSGLPSDRFSAERTGGSVSTLTIQRTQQEDSAVYLCASSLGGTRAETQYFGPGTRLLVL.

CDR3 nucleotide sequence: TGCGCCAGCAGCTTGGCACTAGCGGGAGGAGAGACCCAGTACTTC. It specifies CASSLALAGGETQYF. V and J are TRBV5-1 and TRBJ2-5, with 12 bases lining up with TRBD2. Losses at the gene ends were 0 bases for V and 4 bases for J; bases not matched to a gene: 1. CDR3 length: 15 amino acids. The germline V gene has CDR1 SGHRS and CDR2 YFSETQ.

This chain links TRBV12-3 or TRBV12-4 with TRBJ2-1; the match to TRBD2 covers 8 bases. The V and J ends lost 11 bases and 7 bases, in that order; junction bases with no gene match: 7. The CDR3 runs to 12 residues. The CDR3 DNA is TGTGCCGTTCAGGCTAGCGGGAATGAGCAGTTCTTC. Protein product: CAVQASGNEQFF.

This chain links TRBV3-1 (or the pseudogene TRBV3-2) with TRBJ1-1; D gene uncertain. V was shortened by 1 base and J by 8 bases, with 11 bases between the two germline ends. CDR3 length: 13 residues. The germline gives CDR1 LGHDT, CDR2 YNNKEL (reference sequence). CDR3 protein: CASSQAPGSEAFF. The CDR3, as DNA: TGTGCCAGCAGCCAAGCCCCGGGTAGCGAAGCTTTCTTT.

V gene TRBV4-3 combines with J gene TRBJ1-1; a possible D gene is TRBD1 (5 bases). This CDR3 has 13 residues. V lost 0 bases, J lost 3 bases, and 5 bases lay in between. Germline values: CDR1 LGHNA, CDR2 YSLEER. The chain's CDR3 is CASSQEGDTEAFF. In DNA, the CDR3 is TGCGCCAGCAGCCAAGAGGGGGACACTGAAGCTTTCTTT.

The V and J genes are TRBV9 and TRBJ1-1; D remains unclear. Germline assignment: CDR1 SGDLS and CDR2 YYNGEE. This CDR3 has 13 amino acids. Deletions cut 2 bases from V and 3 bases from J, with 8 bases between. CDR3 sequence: CASSVIGDTEAFF. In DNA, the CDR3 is TGTGCCAGCAGCGTTATTGGAGACACTGAAGCTTTCTTT.

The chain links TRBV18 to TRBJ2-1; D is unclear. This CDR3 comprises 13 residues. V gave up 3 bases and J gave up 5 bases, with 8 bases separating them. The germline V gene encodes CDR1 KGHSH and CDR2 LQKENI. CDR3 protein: CASSPSAHNEQFF. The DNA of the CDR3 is TGTGCCAGCTCACCCTCAGCTCACAATGAGCAGTTCTTC.

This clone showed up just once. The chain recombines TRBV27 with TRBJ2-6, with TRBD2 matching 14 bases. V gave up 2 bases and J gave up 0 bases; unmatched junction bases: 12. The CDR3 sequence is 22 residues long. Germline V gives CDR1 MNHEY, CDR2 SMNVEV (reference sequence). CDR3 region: CASSLRGLAGVGGGSGANVLTF. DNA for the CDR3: TGTGCCAGCAGTTTAAGGGGACTAGCGGGAGTGGGAGGGGGCTCTGGGGCCAACGTCCTGACTTTC.

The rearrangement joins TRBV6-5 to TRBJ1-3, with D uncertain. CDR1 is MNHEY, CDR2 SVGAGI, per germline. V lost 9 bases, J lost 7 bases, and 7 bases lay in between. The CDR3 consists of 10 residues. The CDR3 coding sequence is TGTGCCAGGCCCCCGAACACCATATATTTT. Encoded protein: CARPPNTIYF.

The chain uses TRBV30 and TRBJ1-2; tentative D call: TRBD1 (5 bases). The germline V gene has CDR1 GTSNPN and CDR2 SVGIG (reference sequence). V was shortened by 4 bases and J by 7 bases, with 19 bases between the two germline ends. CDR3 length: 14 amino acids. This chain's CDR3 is CAWISKGGVGGYTF. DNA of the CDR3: TGTGCCTGGATCTCAAAGGGAGGGGTCGGTGGCTACACCTTC.

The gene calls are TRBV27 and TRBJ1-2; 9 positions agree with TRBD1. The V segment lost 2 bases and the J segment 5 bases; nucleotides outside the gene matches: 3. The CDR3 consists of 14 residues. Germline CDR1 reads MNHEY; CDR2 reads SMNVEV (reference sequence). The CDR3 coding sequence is TGTGCCAGCAGTTTAAGACAGGGGGGTTATGGCTACACCTTC. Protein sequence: CASSLRQGGYGYTF.

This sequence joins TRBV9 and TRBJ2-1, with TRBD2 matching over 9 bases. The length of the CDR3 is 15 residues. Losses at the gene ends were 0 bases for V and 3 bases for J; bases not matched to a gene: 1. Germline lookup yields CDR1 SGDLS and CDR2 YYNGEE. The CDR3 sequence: CASSVGLADYNEQFF. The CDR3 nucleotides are TGTGCCAGCAGCGTAGGACTAGCGGACTACAATGAGCAGTTCTTC.

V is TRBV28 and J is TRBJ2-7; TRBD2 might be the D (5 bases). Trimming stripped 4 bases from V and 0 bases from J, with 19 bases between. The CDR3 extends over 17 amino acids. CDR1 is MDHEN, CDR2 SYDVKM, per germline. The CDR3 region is CASSSQLVASNSYEQYF. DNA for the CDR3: TGTGCCAGCAGTTCCCAACTAGTTGCCTCAAACTCCTACGAGCAGTACTTC.

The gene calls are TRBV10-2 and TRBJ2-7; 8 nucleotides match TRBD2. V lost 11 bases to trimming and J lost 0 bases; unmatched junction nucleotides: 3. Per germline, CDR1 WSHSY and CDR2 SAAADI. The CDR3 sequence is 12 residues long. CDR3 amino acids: CAGGTSSYEQYF. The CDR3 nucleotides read TGCGCCGGAGGGACTAGCTCCTACGAGCAGTACTTC.